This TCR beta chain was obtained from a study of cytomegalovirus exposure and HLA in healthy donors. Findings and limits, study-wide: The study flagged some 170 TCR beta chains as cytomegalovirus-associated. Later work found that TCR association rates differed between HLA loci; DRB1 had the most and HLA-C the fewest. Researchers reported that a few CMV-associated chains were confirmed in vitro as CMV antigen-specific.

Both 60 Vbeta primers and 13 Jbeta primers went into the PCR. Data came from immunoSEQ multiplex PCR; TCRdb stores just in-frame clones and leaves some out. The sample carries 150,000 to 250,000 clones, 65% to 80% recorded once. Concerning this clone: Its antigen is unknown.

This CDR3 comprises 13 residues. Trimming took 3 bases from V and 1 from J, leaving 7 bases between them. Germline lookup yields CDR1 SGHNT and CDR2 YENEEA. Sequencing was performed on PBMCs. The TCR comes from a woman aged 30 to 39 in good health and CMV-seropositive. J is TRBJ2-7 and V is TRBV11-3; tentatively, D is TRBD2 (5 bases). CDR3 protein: CASSFGGSYEQYF. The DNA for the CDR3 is TGTGCCAGCAGCTTCGGCGGGTCCTACGAGCAGTACTTC.